These 21 T cell receptor beta chains came from one sample sequenced in a study of blood T cell repertoires in COVID-19. Clones were sequenced by immunoSEQ multiplex PCR, and TCRdb holds only the in-frame ones, with some missing. The top ten clones hold approximately 10% of a sample with about 270,000 clones, about 89% of them seen once. The sequencing sample was made of peripheral blood. These TCRs come from a man aged 40-49 years with active or convalescent COVID-19.

The V and J genes are TRBV5-4 and TRBJ1-2; D is perhaps TRBD1 (5 bases). The CDR3 consists of 14 residues. Germline CDR1 and CDR2: SGHNT and YYREEE (reference sequence). V was cut by 4 bases and J by 6 bases, with 16 bases left in between. CDR3 DNA sequence: TGTGCCAGCAGCCTCGGACAAGGGATGGATGGCTACACCTTC. Protein sequence: CASSLGQGMDGYTF. Combining the CDR3 with reference TRBV5-4 and TRBJ1-2 gives the whole variable domain ETGVTQSPTHLIKTRGQQVTLRCSSQSGHNTVSWYQQALGQGPQFIFQYYREEENGRGNFPPRFSGLQFPNYSSELNVNALELDDSALYLCASSLGQGMDGYTFGSGTRLTVV.

The rearrangement uses TRBV24-1 and TRBJ2-7; tentative D call: TRBD1 (5 bases). Germline-derived CDR1 and CDR2 are KGHDR and SFDVKD. V was shortened by 4 bases and J by 6 bases, with 15 bases between the two germline ends. The CDR3 is made up of 14 amino acids. Written as DNA, the CDR3 is TGTGCCACCAGTGACCGGATACAGGAAGGCGAGCAGTACTTC. Translation gives CATSDRIQEGEQYF.

The V and J genes are TRBV28 and TRBJ2-3, with TRBD1 as a possible D gene (5 bases). CDR3 length: 14 residues. Germline assignment: CDR1 MDHEN and CDR2 SYDVKM. V was pared by 3 bases and J by 2 bases, with 9 bases between. The CDR3 nucleotides read TGTGCCAGCAGTTTTAGGGGTAACACAGATACGCAGTATTTT. Its protein product is CASSFRGNTDTQYF.

The chain has TRBV11-3 and TRBJ1-1, with 9 bases identical to TRBD1. This CDR3 is built from 13 residues. V shed 5 bases and J 5 bases; nucleotides not matched to a gene: 3. Germline V gives CDR1 SGHNT, CDR2 YENEEA. As DNA, the CDR3 is TGTGCCAGCAGCGACAGGGGGGTAACTGAAGCTTTCTTT. This gives the protein CASSDRGVTEAFF. The whole variable domain, remainder taken from reference TRBV11-3 and TRBJ1-1, is EAGVVQSPRYKIIEKKQPVAFWCNPISGHNTLYWYLQNLGQGPELLIRYENEEAVDDSQLPKDRFSAERLKGVDSTLKIQPAELGDSAVYLCASSDRGVTEAFFGQGTRLTVV.

The rearrangement links TRBV5-1 to TRBJ1-1; a weak D match, TRBD1 (5 bases). The germline V gene encodes CDR1 SGHRS and CDR2 YFSETQ. The CDR3 runs 15 residues. V was shortened by 5 bases and J by 2 bases, with 16 bases between the two germline ends. The CDR3: CASRGQPGLNTEAFF. The CDR3 bases are TGCGCCAGCAGGGGGCAACCAGGGCTCAACACTGAAGCTTTCTTT.

This chain links TRBV19 with TRBJ2-7, with TRBD2 as a possible D gene (7 bases). CDR1 and CDR2 from the germline V gene are LNHDA and SQIVND (reference sequence). This CDR3 is built from 15 residues. Trimming took off 3 bases at V and 2 bases at J, with 14 bases between the two ends. The CDR3 DNA sequence: TGTGCCAGTAGTATTCCCGGGGGGCAGACCTACGAGCAGTACTTC. Amino acids: CASSIPGGQTYEQYF.

The V and J genes are TRBV11-2 and TRBJ2-7; TRBD1 aligns across 8 bases. Germline V gene sequence: CDR1 SGHAT, CDR2 FQNNGV. The CDR3 extends over 14 amino acids. V lost 5 bases, J lost 2 bases, and 5 bases stayed unmatched. The CDR3 DNA reads TGTGCCAGCAGCCTAGGACAGGGCGCCTACGAGCAGTACTTC. The encoded protein is CASSLGQGAYEQYF.

The V gene is TRBV11-3, the J gene TRBJ1-4; D ambiguous. The CDR3 is made up of 14 amino acids. Per the germline V gene, CDR1 is SGHNT and CDR2 is YENEEA. Trimming removed 2 bases from V and 3 bases from J, with 7 bases in between. The CDR3 here is CASSLTRSNEKLFF. The DNA of the CDR3 is TGTGCCAGCAGCTTAACCCGGTCTAATGAAAAACTGTTTTTT.

The CDR3 here is CSVEEGRSTDTQYF. CDR3 sequence (DNA): TGCAGCGTTGAAGAGGGGAGGAGCACAGATACGCAGTATTTT. This sequence joins TRBV29-1 and TRBJ2-3; maybe TRBD2 (6 bases). Between the trimmed V and J ends, which lost 0 bases and 0 bases, there was a span of 7 bases. This CDR3 is built from 14 residues. From germline, CDR1 is SQVTM and CDR2 ANQGSEA.

The V gene is TRBV19, the J gene TRBJ1-1, with TRBD1 matching over 7 bases. V shed 3 bases and J 7 bases; nucleotides not matched to a gene: 11. The CDR3 is 15 amino acids. From germline, CDR1 is LNHDA and CDR2 SQIVND (reference sequence). The CDR3 DNA sequence: TGTGCCAGTAGTATGTCCCGACAGGGTCCAAATGAAGCTTTCTTT. Its translation is CASSMSRQGPNEAFF. The full variable domain, in which reference TRBV19 and TRBJ1-1 provide the parts outside the CDR3, is DGGITQSPKYLFRKEGQNVTLSCEQNLNHDAMYWYRQDPGQGLRLIYYSQIVNDFQKGDIAEGYSVSREKKESFPLTVTSAQKNPTAFYLCASSMSRQGPNEAFFGQGTRLTVV.

The chain has TRBV7-7 and TRBJ2-1; 7 bases align to TRBD2. This CDR3 has 19 residues. The V segment lost 1 base and the J segment 2 bases; nucleotides outside the gene matches: 14. CDR1 is SSHAT and CDR2 is FNYEAQ in the germline V gene (reference sequence). CDR3 region: CASSLGGKGPAGTYNEQFF. For the CDR3, the DNA is TGTGCCAGCAGCTTAGGGGGCAAAGGGCCAGCGGGGACCTACAATGAGCAGTTCTTC.

The V call is TRBV28, the J call TRBJ1-5; TRBD1 might be the D (6 bases). V lost 7 bases, J lost 6 bases, and 10 bases lay in between. CDR1 is MDHEN, CDR2 SYDVKM, per germline. CDR3 length equals 12 residues. CDR3 in amino acids: CASNRAFQPQHF. CDR3 DNA sequence: TGTGCCAGCAACAGGGCTTTTCAGCCCCAGCATTTT.

This chain uses TRBV15 with TRBJ1-1; D is perhaps TRBD1 (5 bases). With 0 bases removed from V and 1 base from J, the gap between germline ends came to 12 bases. This CDR3 has 16 amino acids. Germline CDR1 is LNHNV and CDR2 is YYDKDF (reference sequence). The CDR3 sequence: CATSRDLGGGNTEAFF. CDR3 bases: TGTGCCACCAGCAGAGATCTTGGGGGAGGGAACACTGAAGCTTTCTTT.

The gene calls are TRBV19 and TRBJ2-2, with TRBD1 matching over 7 bases. The CDR3 is 15 residues long. Germline V gene data show CDR1 as LNHDA and CDR2 as SQIVND (reference sequence). The junction had 3 bases not matched to a gene; V was cut back by 5 bases and J by 0 bases. The CDR3 region is CASSLTGTNTGELFF. In DNA, the CDR3 is TGTGCCAGTAGTCTGACAGGGACGAACACCGGGGAGCTGTTTTTT.

The CDR3 DNA sequence: TGCGCCAGCAGCGACAGATACTACGAGCAGTACTTC. This sequence encodes CASSDRYYEQYF. V and J are TRBV5-1 and TRBJ2-7; tentatively, D is TRBD1 (5 bases). V shed 4 bases and J shed 3 bases, with 8 bases lying between them. CDR1 and CDR2 from the germline V gene are SGHRS and YFSETQ. CDR3 length: 12 amino acids.

The chain couples TRBV24-1 to TRBJ2-3; a possible D gene is TRBD1 (5 bases). V was shortened by 1 base and J by 4 bases, with 5 bases between the two germline ends. CDR1 is KGHDR and CDR2 is SFDVKD in the germline V gene. The CDR3 is 13 amino acids. The CDR3 reads CATSDLGADTQYF. As DNA, the CDR3 is TGTGCCACCAGTGATTTAGGGGCAGATACGCAGTATTTT.

J is TRBJ2-7 and V is TRBV27; the D gene is possibly TRBD2 (5 bases). Germline V gives CDR1 MNHEY, CDR2 SMNVEV (reference sequence). The CDR3 is 14 amino acids. V gave up 6 bases and J gave up 5 bases, with 17 bases separating them. The CDR3 sequence is CASSRGQLPNEQYF. DNA of the CDR3: TGTGCCAGCAGCCGGGGTCAACTTCCTAACGAGCAGTACTTC.

CDR3 in DNA: TGTGCCAGCAGCCCGGGACTAGCGGGGGCTTACAATGAGCAGTTCTTC. It encodes CASSPGLAGAYNEQFF. The J gene is TRBJ2-1, the V gene TRBV3-1 (or the pseudogene TRBV3-2); 14 positions agree with TRBD2. The germline V gene encodes CDR1 LGHDT and CDR2 YNNKEL (reference sequence). CDR3 length equals 16 residues. The V gene end was trimmed by 4 bases and the J gene end by 4 bases; junction bases not matched to a gene: 3.

V gene TRBV24-1 combines with J gene TRBJ2-5, with D maybe TRBD2 (6 bases). This CDR3 is built from 17 residues. V shed 1 base and J shed 5 bases, with 19 bases lying between them. Germline V gene lookup returns CDR1 KGHDR and CDR2 SFDVKD. Here the CDR3 reads CATSDLSSDKRVETQYF. The DNA of the CDR3 is TGTGCCACCAGTGATTTATCTAGCGATAAGCGGGTGGAGACCCAGTACTTC.

In this sample, this clone turned up once. The V and J genes are TRBV7-6 and TRBJ2-3; TRBD2 matches at 11 bases. V was clipped by 8 bases and J by 5 bases; unmatched bases: 6. Germline V lookup: CDR1 SGHVS, CDR2 FNYEAQ. There are 14 residues in the CDR3. The CDR3 sequence: CASASGRTGDTQYF. The CDR3, as DNA: TGTGCCAGCGCTAGCGGGAGGACTGGAGATACGCAGTATTTT.

Only one count was recorded for this clone. The V call is TRBV27, the J call TRBJ2-7; D unresolved. Trimming pared 2 bases from V and 1 base from J, leaving 9 bases between. CDR1 is MNHEY, CDR2 SMNVEV, per germline (reference sequence). The CDR3 covers 14 residues. CDR3: CASSLTAASYEQYF. The CDR3 DNA reads as TGTGCCAGCAGTTTAACAGCCGCATCCTACGAGCAGTACTTC.